This T cell receptor (beta chain) comes out of a study of T-cell memory formation after mild COVID-19. Study findings and constraints: The study found balanced CD4/CD8 in clones contracting day 15 to 85 and a CD4+ lean in later expanders.

This clonotype was seen a handful of times. Its target is not known. Each CDR3 protein is one row after TCRdb ran MiXCR on the 5' RACE reads. The sample lists 450,000 or so distinct CDR3 sequences; approximately 25% were seen once. This clonotype originated in an adult woman who had mild COVID-19 (a few samples of this study predate the infection). Cell type and time point are not known. Sequences were obtained from PBMCs or a T cell subset sorted from them (not recorded which).

The DNA of the CDR3 is TGTGCCACCAGTGCAACTACAGGGCGTAGCACAGATACGCAGTATTTT. Translation gives CATSATTGRSTDTQYF. This sequence joins TRBV24-1 and TRBJ2-3; D perhaps matches TRBD1 (6 bases). Germline assignment: CDR1 KGHDR and CDR2 SFDVKD. V gave up 5 bases and J gave up 0 bases, with 14 bases separating them. CDR3 length equals 16 residues.